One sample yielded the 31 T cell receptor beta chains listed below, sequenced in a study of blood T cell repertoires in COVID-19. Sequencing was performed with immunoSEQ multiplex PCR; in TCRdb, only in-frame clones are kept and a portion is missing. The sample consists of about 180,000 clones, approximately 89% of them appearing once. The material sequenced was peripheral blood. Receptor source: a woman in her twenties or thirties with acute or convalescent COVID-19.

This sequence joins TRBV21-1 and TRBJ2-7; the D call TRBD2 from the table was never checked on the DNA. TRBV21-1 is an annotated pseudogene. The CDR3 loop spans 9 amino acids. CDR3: CASRYEQYF. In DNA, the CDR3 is TGTGCCAGTCGCTACGAGCAGTACTTC.

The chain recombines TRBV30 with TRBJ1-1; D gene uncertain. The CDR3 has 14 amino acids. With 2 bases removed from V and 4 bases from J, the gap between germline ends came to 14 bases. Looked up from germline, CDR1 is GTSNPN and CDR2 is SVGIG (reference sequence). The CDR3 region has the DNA TGTGCCTGGAGTTTCGACCAACGGGGCACTGAAGCTTTCTTT. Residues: CAWSFDQRGTEAFF.

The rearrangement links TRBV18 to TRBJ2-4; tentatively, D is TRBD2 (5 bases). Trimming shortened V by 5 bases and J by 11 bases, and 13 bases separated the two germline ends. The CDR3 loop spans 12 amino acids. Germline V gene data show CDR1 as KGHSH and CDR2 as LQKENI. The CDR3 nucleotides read TGTGCCAGCTCAACCCCCGGGATTGTTCAGTACTTC. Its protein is CASSTPGIVQYF.

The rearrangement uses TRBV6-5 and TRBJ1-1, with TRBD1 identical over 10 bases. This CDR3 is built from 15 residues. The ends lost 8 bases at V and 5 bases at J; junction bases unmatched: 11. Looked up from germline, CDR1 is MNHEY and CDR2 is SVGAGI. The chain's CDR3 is CASRTSDRGLTEAFF. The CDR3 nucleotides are TGTGCCAGCCGAACCTCAGACAGGGGGCTTACTGAAGCTTTCTTT.

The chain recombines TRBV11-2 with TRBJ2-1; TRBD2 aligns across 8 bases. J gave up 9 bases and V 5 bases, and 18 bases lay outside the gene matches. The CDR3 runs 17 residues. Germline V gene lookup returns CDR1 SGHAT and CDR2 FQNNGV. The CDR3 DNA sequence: TGTGCCAGCAGCCCCCCGGCCCCGGGACTAGATGTCGGTGAGCAGTTCTTC. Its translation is CASSPPAPGLDVGEQFF. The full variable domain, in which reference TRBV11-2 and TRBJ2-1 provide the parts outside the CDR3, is EAGVAQSPRYKIIEKRQSVAFWCNPISGHATLYWYQQILGQGPKLLIQFQNNGVVDDSQLPKDRFSAERLKGVDSTLKIQPAKLEDSAVYLCASSPPAPGLDVGEQFFGPGTRLTVL.

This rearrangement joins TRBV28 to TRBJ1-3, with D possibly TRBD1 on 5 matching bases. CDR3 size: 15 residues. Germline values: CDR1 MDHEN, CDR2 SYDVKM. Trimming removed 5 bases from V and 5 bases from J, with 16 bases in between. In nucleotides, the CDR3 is TGTGCCAGCAGTGCCTTTAGGGGTGAAAGAAACACCATATATTTT. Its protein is CASSAFRGERNTIYF.

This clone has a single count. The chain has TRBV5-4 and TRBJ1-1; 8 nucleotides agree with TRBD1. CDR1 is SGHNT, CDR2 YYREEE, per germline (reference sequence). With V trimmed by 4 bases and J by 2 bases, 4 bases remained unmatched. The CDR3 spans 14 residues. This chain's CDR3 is CASSGAGGNTEAFF. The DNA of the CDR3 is TGTGCCAGCAGCGGAGCAGGGGGCAACACTGAAGCTTTCTTT.

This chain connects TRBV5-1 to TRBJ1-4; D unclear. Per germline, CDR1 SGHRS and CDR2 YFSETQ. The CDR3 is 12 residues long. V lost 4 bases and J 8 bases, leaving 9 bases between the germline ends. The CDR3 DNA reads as TGCGCCAGCAGCGACGGGGAAGAAAAACTGTTTTTT. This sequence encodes CASSDGEEKLFF.

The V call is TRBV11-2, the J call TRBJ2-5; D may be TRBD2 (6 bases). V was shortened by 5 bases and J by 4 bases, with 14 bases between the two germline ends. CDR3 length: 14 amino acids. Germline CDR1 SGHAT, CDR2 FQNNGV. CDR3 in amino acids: CASSLRWGGETQYF. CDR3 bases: TGTGCCAGCAGCCTTAGATGGGGAGGAGAGACCCAGTACTTC.

In DNA form, the CDR3 reads TGTGCCAGCAGTTTAAGAAGGGGACTGGGCCGTGACGAGCAGTTCTTC. Its protein is CASSLRRGLGRDEQFF. This chain joins TRBV28 and TRBJ2-1; maybe TRBD2 (6 bases). This CDR3 spans 16 amino acids. V was clipped by 2 bases and J by 10 bases, with 21 bases between them. Germline CDR1 and CDR2: MDHEN and SYDVKM. The full variable domain, completed using reference TRBV28 and TRBJ2-1, is DVKVTQSSRYLVKRTGEKVFLECVQDMDHENMFWYRQDPGLGLRLIYFSYDVKMKEKGDIPEGYSVSREKKERFSLILESASTNQTSMYLCASSLRRGLGRDEQFFGPGTRLTVL.

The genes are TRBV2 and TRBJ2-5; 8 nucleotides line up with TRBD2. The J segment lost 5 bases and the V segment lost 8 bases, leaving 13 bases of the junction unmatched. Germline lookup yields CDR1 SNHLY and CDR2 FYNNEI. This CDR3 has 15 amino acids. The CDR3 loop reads CASLLGAGVGETQYF. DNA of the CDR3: TGTGCCAGCCTGCTTGGAGCGGGAGTTGGTGAGACCCAGTACTTC.

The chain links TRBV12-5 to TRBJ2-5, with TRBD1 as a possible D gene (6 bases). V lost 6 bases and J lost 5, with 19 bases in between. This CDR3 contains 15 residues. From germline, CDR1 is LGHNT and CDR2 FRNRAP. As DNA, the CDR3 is TGTGCTAGTGGCTCCCCAGTCGGGCAGGGGGAGACCCAGTACTTC. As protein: CASGSPVGQGETQYF.

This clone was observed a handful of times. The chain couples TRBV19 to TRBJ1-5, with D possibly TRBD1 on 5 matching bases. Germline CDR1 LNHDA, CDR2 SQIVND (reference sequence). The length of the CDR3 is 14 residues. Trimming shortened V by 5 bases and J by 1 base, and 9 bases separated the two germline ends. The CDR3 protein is CASSLGGSNQPQHF. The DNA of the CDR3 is TGTGCCAGTAGTCTCGGGGGAAGCAATCAGCCCCAGCATTTT.

CDR3 DNA sequence: TGTGCCACCCAAGAGGGCGGGAGGGCCAATGAGCAGTTCTTC. Translating gives CATQEGGRANEQFF. The J gene is TRBJ2-1, the V gene TRBV10-3; 9 positions match TRBD2. This CDR3 region has 14 residues. Germline V lookup: CDR1 ENHRY, CDR2 SYGVKD. Trimming took 10 bases from V and 6 from J; bases not matched to a gene: 10.

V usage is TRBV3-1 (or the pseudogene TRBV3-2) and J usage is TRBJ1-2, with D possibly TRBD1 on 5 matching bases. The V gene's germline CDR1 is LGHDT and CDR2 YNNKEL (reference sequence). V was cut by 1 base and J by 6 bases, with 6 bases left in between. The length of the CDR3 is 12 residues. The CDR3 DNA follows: TGTGCCAGCAGCCAAGGGACACATGGCTACACCTTC. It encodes CASSQGTHGYTF.

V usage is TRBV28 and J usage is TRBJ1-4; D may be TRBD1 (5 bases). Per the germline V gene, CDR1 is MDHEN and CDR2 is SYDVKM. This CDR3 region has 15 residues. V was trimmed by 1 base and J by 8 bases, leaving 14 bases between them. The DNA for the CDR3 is TGTGCCAGCAGTTTATTGGGGACCGGGAGAGAAAAACTGTTTTTT. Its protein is CASSLLGTGREKLFF.

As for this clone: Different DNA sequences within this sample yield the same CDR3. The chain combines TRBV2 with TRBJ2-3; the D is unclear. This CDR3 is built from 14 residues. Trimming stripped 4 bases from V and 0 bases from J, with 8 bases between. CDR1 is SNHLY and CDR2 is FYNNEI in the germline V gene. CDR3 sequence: CASSVAQSTDTQYF. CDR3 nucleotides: TGTGCCAGCAGTGTGGCACAGAGCACAGATACGCAGTATTTT.

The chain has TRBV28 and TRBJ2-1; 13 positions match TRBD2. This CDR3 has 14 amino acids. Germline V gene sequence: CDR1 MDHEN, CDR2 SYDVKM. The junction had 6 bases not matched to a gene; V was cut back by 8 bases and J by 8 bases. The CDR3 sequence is CASDTSGRAYEQFF. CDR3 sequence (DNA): TGTGCCAGCGATACTAGCGGGAGGGCCTATGAGCAGTTCTTC. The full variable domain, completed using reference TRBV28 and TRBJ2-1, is DVKVTQSSRYLVKRTGEKVFLECVQDMDHENMFWYRQDPGLGLRLIYFSYDVKMKEKGDIPEGYSVSREKKERFSLILESASTNQTSMYLCASDTSGRAYEQFFGPGTRLTVL.

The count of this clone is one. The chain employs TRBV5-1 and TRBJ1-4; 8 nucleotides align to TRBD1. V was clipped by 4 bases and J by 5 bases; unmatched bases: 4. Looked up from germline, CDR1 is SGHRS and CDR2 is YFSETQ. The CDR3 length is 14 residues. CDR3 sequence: CASSQGTGNEKLFF. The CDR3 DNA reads TGCGCCAGCAGCCAAGGGACAGGAAATGAAAAACTGTTTTTT. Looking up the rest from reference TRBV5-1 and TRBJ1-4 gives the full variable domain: KAGVTQTPRYLIKTRGQQVTLSCSPISGHRSVSWYQQTPGQGLQFLFEYFSETQRNKGNFPGRFSGRQFSNSRSEMNVSTLELGDSALYLCASSQGTGNEKLFFGSGTQLSVL.

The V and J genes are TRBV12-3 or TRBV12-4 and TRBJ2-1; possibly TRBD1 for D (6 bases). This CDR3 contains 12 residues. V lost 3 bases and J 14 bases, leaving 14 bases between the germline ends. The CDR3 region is CASSFNGPGEFF. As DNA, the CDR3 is TGTGCCAGCAGTTTTAATGGGCCAGGGGAGTTCTTC.

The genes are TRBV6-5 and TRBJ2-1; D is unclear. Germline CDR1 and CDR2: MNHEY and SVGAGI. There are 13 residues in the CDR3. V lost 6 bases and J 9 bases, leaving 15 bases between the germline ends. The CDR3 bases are TGTGCCAGCAGGACTCTGGGTATCGGTGAGCAGTTCTTC. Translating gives CASRTLGIGEQFF.

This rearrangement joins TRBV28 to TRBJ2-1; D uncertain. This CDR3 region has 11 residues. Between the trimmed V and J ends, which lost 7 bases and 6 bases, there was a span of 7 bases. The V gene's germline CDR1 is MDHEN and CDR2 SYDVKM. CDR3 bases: TGTGCCAGCACTTTCCGCAATGAGCAGTTCTTC. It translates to CASTFRNEQFF.

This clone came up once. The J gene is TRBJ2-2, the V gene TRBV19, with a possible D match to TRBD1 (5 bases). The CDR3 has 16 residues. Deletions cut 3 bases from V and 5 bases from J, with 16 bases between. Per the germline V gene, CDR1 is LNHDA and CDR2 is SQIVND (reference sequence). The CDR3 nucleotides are TGTGCCAGTAGTATGGAGCAGGGTAAAGGTACCGGGGAGCTGTTTTTT. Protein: CASSMEQGKGTGELFF.

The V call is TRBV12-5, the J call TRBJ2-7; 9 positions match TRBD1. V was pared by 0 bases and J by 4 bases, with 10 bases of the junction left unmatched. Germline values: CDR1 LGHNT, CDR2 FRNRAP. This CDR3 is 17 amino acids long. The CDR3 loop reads CASGLVQGAAWGYEQYF. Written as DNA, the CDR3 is TGTGCTAGTGGTTTGGTACAGGGGGCGGCTTGGGGTTACGAGCAGTACTTC.

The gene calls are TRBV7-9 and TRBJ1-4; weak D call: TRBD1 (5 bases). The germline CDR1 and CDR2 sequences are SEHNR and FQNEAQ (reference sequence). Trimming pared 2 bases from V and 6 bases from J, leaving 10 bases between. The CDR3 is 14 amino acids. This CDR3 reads CASSLRQGHEKLFF. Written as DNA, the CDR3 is TGTGCCAGCAGCTTAAGGCAGGGCCATGAAAAACTGTTTTTT.

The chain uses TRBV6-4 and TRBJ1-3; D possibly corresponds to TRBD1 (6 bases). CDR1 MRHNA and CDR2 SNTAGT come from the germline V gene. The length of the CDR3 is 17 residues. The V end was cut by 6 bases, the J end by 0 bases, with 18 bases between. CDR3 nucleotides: TGTGCCAGCAGACCTCGAGGGGGGGCTGCCTCTGGAAACACCATATATTTT. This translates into CASRPRGGAASGNTIYF.

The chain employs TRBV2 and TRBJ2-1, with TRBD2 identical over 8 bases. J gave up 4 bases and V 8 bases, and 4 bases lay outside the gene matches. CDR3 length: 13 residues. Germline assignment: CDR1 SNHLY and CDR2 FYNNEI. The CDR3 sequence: CASGASGYNEQFF. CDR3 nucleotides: TGTGCCAGCGGGGCTAGCGGGTACAATGAGCAGTTCTTC.

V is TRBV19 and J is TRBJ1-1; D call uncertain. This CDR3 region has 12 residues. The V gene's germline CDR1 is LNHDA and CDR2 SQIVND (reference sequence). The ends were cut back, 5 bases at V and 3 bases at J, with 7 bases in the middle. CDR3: CASSGRYTEAFF. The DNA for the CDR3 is TGTGCCAGTAGTGGGAGATACACTGAAGCTTTCTTT.

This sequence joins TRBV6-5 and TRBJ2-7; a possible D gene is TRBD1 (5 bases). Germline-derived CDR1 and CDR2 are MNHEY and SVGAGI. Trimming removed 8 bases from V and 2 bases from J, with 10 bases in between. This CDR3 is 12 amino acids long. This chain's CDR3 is CASGAGPYEQYF. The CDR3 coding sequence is TGTGCCAGCGGGGCAGGGCCCTACGAGCAGTACTTC.

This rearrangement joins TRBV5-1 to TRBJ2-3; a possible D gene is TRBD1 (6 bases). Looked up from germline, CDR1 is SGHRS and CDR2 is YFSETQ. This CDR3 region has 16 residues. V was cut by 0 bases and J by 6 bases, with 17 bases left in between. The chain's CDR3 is CASSLGPGTPTDTQYF. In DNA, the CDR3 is TGCGCCAGCAGCTTGGGACCGGGGACACCAACTGATACGCAGTATTTT.

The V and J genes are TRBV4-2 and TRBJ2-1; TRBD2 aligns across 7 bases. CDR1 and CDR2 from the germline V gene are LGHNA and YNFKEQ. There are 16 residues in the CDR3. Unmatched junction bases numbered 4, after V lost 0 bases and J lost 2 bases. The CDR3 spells CASSQEPSGAYNEQFF. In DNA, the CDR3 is TGTGCCAGCAGCCAAGAACCTAGCGGAGCCTACAATGAGCAGTTCTTC.